The next 14 T cell receptor beta chains were all read from a single sample in a study of cytomegalovirus exposure and HLA in healthy donors. Primers included in the PCR were 60 Vbeta and 13 Jbeta primers. Clones were read by immunoSEQ multiplex PCR, and TCRdb kept only the in-frame ones, dropping some. Altogether 150,000 to 200,000 clones are present, about 71% being singletons, with the ten largest covering roughly 1.4%. Sequencing was performed on PBMCs. Receptor source: a man aged 50-59 years in good health and CMV-seronegative.

V usage is TRBV4-1 and J usage is TRBJ1-5; 9 nucleotides line up with TRBD1. The CDR3 is 15 amino acids. CDR1 and CDR2 (germline): MGHRA, YSYEKL. The J segment lost 6 bases and the V segment lost 3 bases, leaving 6 bases of the junction unmatched. In nucleotides, the CDR3 is TGCGCCAGCAGCCATCGGACAGGGGTTTTTCAGCCCCAGCATTTT. Its translation is CASSHRTGVFQPQHF.

This clone appeared once. The chain links TRBV7-9 to TRBJ1-1, with a possible D match to TRBD1 (5 bases). Germline CDR1 and CDR2: SEHNR and FQNEAQ (reference sequence). The CDR3 totals 17 residues. V lost 5 bases and J 6 bases, leaving 25 bases between the germline ends. The DNA for the CDR3 is TGTGCCAGCAGCCGTCTCCCGGTTGGCGGGACGGACGCTGAAGCTTTCTTT. As protein: CASSRLPVGGTDAEAFF.

The chain uses TRBV2 and TRBJ2-1; 10 bases map to TRBD1. The CDR3 has 15 amino acids. Germline V gene lookup returns CDR1 SNHLY and CDR2 FYNNEI. J lost 10 bases, V lost 5 bases, and 11 bases had no gene match. CDR3 sequence reads: CASSYAGQGLGEQFF. For the CDR3, the DNA is TGTGCCAGCAGTTACGCGGGACAGGGGTTAGGGGAGCAGTTCTTC.

The rearrangement joins TRBV5-1 to TRBJ1-2, with D maybe TRBD1 (5 bases). Germline loops: CDR1 SGHRS, CDR2 YFSETQ. V was cut by 2 bases and J by 3 bases, with 11 bases left in between. This CDR3 contains 14 residues. The CDR3 region is CASSLRGNHYGYTF. CDR3 nucleotide sequence: TGCGCCAGCAGCTTAAGGGGTAATCACTATGGCTACACCTTC.

CDR3 in DNA: TGTGCCAGCAGCTTGGCCGGAGGGGGCAGGAATGATCAGCCCCAGCATTTT. Translation: CASSLAGGGRNDQPQHF. The chain recombines TRBV5-8 with TRBJ1-5; 7 bases are a match to TRBD1. With 0 bases clipped from V and 5 bases from J, the junction kept 11 bases outside the gene matches. Germline CDR1 is SGHTS and CDR2 is YDEGEE. CDR3 length: 17 residues.

The chain employs TRBV28 and TRBJ2-2, with 8 bases fitting TRBD1. Trimming cost V 6 bases and J 5 bases; bases outside gene matches: 8. CDR1 and CDR2 (germline): MDHEN, SYDVKM. This CDR3 contains 15 residues. The CDR3 reads CASSPRTGRTGELFF. CDR3 in DNA: TGTGCCAGCAGCCCCCGGACAGGGAGAACCGGGGAGCTGTTTTTT.

This clone has a handful of counts. The chain employs TRBV7-3 and TRBJ2-6, with a possible D match to TRBD1 (5 bases). CDR3 size: 16 residues. Between the trimmed V and J ends, which lost 1 base and 1 base, there was a span of 8 bases. Germline lookup yields CDR1 SGHTA and CDR2 FQGTGA. For the CDR3, the DNA is TGTGCCAGCAGCTTAAATAGGGGTTCTGGGGCCAACGTCCTGACTTTC. Translated: CASSLNRGSGANVLTF.

J is TRBJ2-7 and V is TRBV13, with D unresolved. V dropped 5 bases and J dropped 1 base, with 15 bases sitting between them. The CDR3 is 15 amino acids. The germline V gene has CDR1 PRHDT and CDR2 FYEKMQ (reference sequence). CDR3 sequence: CASSRIGTLSYEQYF. CDR3 nucleotides: TGTGCCAGCAGCCGAATCGGTACCCTGTCCTACGAGCAGTACTTC.

The count of this clone is one. This rearrangement joins TRBV5-4 to TRBJ2-2, with 7 bases lining up with TRBD1. V was pared by 6 bases and J by 6 bases, with 20 bases of the junction left unmatched. The CDR3 sequence is 18 residues long. Germline values: CDR1 SGHNT, CDR2 YYREEE (reference sequence). The CDR3 DNA reads TGTGCCAGCACGAGCGACCCGACAGGGATAGTGAGCGCCGGGGAGCTGTTTTTT. Its protein is CASTSDPTGIVSAGELFF.

The chain has TRBV4-3 and TRBJ2-1; possible D gene TRBD1, 6 bases. V lost 2 bases to trimming and J lost 3 bases, with 8 bases between them. This CDR3 contains 14 residues. In germline, CDR1 is LGHNA, CDR2 YSLEER. The CDR3 DNA follows: TGCGCCAGCAGCCAAAGGGACAACTACAATGAGCAGTTCTTC. Translation: CASSQRDNYNEQFF.

CDR3 loop: CASSYAGGEGNTIYF. Written as DNA, the CDR3 is TGTGCCAGCAGTTACGCAGGGGGCGAAGGAAACACCATATATTTT. This chain links TRBV6-5 with TRBJ1-3, with 8 bases fitting TRBD1. J lost 4 bases, V lost 2 bases, and 4 bases had no gene match. Germline V lookup: CDR1 MNHEY, CDR2 SVGAGI. The CDR3 is 15 residues long.

This sequence joins TRBV5-8 and TRBJ2-5; 9 bases are a match to TRBD1. The CDR3 contains 15 residues. From germline, CDR1 is SGHTS and CDR2 YDEGEE. V dropped 4 bases and J dropped 5; count of bases not matched to a gene: 9. The CDR3 reads CASSLGTGTLETQYF. In nucleotides, the CDR3 is TGTGCCAGCAGCCTGGGGACAGGGACTCTCGAGACCCAGTACTTC.

The sample holds a few counts of this clone. V is TRBV6-1 and J is TRBJ2-5, with 9 positions matching TRBD1. Trimming cost V 3 bases and J 3 bases; bases outside gene matches: 8. The CDR3 totals 16 residues. From germline, CDR1 is MNHNS and CDR2 SASEGT. The DNA for the CDR3 is TGTGCCAGCAGTGAGGCTCCGGGACAGGGAAAAGAGACCCAGTACTTC. Translated, it gives CASSEAPGQGKETQYF.

The chain recombines TRBV29-1 with TRBJ2-7; 8 nucleotides agree with TRBD1. Per the germline V gene, CDR1 is SQVTM and CDR2 is ANQGSEA. V gave up 6 bases and J gave up 2 bases; unmatched junction bases: 9. This CDR3 comprises 14 residues. CDR3 protein: CSVVGQERTYEQYF. In nucleotides, the CDR3 is TGCAGCGTGGTGGGACAGGAACGAACCTACGAGCAGTACTTC.